Listed here is a single T cell receptor beta chain. As yet, its antigen is unknown. This sample is part of a study of vaccination and CD4 T cells after COVID-19. The treatment here: roughly 10-day PBMC culture with coronavirus spike peptide pools or control peptides (ViraFEST assay). All positive PCR tests were dated between March and December 2020, predating US Alpha, Beta and Delta variants. CD4+ T cells that had been cultured provided DNA sequenced with the Oncomine TCR Beta short-read assay. TCRdb reprocessed the PCR reads with MiXCR, giving one entry per CDR3 protein. This table has a few thousand distinct CDR3 sequences, approximately 30% appearing once. The germline V gene has CDR1 LGHNT and CDR2 FRNRAP. After removal of 6 bases from V and 6 bases from J, the junction contained 8 bases not matched to a gene. The CDR3 runs 14 residues.

This chain joins TRBV12-5 and TRBJ1-2; 9 bases agree with TRBD1. What was sequenced was CD4+ T cells from blood, cultured in vitro. The clonotype was recovered from a human donor who had recovered from COVID-19. CDR3 sequence: CASGGDRVINGYTF. Here the CDR3 DNA reads TGTGCTAGTGGGGGGGACAGGGTAATAAATGGCTACACCTTC.